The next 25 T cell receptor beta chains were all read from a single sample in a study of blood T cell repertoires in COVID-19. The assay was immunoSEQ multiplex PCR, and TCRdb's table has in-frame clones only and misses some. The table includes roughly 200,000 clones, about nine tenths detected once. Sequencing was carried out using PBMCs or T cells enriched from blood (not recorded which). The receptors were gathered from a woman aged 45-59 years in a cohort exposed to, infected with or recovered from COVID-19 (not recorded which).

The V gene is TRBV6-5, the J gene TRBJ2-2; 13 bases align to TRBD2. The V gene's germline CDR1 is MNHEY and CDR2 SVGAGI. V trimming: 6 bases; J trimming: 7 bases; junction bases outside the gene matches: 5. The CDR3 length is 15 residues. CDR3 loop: CASRTGTSGVGELFF. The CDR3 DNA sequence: TGTGCCAGCAGGACCGGGACTAGCGGGGTCGGGGAGCTGTTTTTT.

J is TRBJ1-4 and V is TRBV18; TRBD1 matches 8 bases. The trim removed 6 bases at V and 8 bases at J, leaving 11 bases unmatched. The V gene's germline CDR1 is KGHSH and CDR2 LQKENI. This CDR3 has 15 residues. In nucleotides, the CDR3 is TGTGCCAGCTCTTTGGCCGGACAGGGTCAGGAAAAACTGTTTTTT. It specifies CASSLAGQGQEKLFF.

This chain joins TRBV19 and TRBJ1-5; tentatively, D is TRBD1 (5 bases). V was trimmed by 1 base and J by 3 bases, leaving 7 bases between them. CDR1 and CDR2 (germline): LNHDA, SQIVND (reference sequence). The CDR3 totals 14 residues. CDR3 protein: CASSIGTPNQPQHF. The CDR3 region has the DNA TGTGCCAGTAGTATAGGGACACCCAATCAGCCCCAGCATTTT.

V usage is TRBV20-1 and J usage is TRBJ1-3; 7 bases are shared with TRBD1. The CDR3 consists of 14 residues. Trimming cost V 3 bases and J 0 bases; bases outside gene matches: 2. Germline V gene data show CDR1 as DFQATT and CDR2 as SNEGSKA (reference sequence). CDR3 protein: CSASGTDSGNTIYF. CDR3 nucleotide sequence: TGCAGTGCTAGTGGGACAGACTCTGGAAACACCATATATTTT.

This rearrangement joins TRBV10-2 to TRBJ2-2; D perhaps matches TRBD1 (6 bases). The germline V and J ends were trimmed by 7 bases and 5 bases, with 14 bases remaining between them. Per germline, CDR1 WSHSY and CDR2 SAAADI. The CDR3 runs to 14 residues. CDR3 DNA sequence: TGCGCCAGCATTCCAGACAGGCAGACCGGGGAGCTGTTTTTT. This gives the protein CASIPDRQTGELFF.

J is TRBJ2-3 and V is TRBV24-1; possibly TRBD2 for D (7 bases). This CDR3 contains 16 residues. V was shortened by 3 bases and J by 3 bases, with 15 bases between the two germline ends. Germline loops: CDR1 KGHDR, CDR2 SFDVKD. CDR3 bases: TGTGCCACCAGTGATGTTCGGGGGGCGCGTACAGATACGCAGTATTTT. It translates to CATSDVRGARTDTQYF.

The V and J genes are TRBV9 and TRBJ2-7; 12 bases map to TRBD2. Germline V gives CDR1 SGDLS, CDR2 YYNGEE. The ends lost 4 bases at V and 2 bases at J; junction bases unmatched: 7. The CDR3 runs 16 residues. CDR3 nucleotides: TGTGCCAGCAGCAAACTAGCGGGGGGCATCACCTACGAGCAGTACTTC. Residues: CASSKLAGGITYEQYF.

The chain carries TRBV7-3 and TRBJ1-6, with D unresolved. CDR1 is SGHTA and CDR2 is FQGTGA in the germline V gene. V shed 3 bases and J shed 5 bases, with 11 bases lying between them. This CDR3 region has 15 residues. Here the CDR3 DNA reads TGTGCCAGCAGCTTCGGGTCGCCCGATAATTCACCCCTCCACTTT. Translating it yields CASSFGSPDNSPLHF.

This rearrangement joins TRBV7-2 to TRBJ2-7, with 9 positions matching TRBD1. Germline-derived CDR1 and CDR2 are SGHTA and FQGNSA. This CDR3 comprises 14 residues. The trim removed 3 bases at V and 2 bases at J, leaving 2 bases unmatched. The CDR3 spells CASSFRDRAYEQYF. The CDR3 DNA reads TGTGCCAGCAGCTTCCGGGACAGGGCCTACGAGCAGTACTTC.

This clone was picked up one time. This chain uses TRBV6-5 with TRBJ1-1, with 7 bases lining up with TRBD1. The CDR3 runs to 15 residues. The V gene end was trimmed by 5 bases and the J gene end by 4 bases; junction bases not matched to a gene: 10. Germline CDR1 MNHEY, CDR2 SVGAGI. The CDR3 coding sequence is TGTGCCAGCAGTACCACGTACAGGGGTCCCACTGAAGCTTTCTTT. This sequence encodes CASSTTYRGPTEAFF.

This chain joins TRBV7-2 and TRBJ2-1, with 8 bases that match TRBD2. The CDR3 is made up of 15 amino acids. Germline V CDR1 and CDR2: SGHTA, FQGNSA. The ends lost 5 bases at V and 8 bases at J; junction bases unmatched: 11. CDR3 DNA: TGTGCCAGCAGCCCCCCCCCGGGGGGGCCTGATGAGCAGTTCTTC. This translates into CASSPPPGGPDEQFF.

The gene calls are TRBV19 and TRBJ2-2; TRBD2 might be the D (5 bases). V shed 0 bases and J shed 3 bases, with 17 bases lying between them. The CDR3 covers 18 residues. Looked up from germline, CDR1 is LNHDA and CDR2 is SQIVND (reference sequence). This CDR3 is CASSIDRWRLADTGELFF. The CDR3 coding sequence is TGTGCCAGTAGTATAGATCGTTGGCGGCTAGCCGACACCGGGGAGCTGTTTTTT.

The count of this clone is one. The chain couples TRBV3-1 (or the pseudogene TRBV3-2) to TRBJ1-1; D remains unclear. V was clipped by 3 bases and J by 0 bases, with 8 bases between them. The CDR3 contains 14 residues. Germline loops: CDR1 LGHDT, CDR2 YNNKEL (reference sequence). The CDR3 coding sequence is TGTGCCAGCAGCCATTTTTATCTGAACACTGAAGCTTTCTTT. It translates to CASSHFYLNTEAFF.

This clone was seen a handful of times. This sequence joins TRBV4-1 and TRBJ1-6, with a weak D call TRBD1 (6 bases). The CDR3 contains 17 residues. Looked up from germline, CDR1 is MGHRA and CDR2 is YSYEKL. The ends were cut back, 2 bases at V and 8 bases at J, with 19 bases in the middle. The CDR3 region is CASSQSRIRGRDSPLHF. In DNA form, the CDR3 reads TGCGCCAGCAGCCAAAGCCGAATCAGGGGTCGGGATTCACCCCTCCACTTT.

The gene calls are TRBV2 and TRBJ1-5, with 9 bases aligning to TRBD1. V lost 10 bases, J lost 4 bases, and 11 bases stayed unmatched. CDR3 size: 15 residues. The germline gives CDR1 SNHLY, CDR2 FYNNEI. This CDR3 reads CATQGDRVVNQPQHF. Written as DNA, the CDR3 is TGTGCCACACAAGGGGACAGGGTCGTAAATCAGCCCCAGCATTTT.

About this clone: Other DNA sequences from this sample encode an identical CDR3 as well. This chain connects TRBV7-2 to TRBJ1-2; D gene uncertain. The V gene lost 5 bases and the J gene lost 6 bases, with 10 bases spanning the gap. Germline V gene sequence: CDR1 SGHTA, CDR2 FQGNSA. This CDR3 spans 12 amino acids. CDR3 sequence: CASSPYSDGYTF. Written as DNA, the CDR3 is TGTGCCAGCAGCCCCTACTCCGATGGCTACACCTTC.

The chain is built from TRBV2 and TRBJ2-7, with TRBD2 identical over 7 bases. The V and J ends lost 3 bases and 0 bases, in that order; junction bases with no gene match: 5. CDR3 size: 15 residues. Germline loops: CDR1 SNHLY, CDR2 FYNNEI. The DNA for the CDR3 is TGTGCCAGCAGTGAGGGAGGGCTCAACTCCTACGAGCAGTACTTC. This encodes CASSEGGLNSYEQYF.

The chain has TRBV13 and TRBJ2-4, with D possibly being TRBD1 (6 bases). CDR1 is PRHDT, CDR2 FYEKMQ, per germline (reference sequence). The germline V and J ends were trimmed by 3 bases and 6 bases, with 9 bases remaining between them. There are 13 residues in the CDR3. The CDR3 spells CASSFADRNIQYF. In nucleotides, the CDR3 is TGTGCCAGCAGCTTCGCGGACAGAAACATTCAGTACTTC.

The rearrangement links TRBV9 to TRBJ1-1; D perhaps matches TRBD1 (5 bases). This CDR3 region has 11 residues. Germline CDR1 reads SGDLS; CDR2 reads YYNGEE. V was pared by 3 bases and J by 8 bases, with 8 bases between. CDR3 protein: CASSATGEAFF. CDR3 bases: TGTGCCAGCAGCGCTACAGGAGAAGCTTTCTTT.

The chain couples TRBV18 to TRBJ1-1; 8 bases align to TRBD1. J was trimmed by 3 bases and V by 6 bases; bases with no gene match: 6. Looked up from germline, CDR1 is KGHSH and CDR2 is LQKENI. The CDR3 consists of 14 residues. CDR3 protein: CASSSQTGDTEAFF. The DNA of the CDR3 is TGTGCCAGCTCGTCCCAGACAGGGGACACTGAAGCTTTCTTT.

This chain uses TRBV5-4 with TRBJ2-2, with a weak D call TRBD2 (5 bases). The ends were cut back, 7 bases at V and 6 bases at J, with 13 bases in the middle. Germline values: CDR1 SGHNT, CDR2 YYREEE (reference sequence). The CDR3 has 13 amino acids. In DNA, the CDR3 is TGTGCCAGCCGCGCTCGGGGAGCCGGGGAGCTGTTTTTT. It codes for CASRARGAGELFF.

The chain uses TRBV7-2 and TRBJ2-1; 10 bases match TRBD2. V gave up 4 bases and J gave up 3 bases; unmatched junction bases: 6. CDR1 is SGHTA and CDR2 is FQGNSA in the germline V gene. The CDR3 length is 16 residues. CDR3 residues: CASSSLAGGLYNEQFF. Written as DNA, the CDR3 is TGTGCCAGCAGCTCGTTAGCGGGGGGCCTCTACAATGAGCAGTTCTTC.

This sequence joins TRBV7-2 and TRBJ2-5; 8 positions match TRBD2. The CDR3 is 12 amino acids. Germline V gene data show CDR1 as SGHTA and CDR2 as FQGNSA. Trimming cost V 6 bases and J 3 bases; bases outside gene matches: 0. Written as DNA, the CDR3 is TGTGCCAGCAGGCGGGGGGAAGAGACCCAGTACTTC. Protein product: CASRRGEETQYF.

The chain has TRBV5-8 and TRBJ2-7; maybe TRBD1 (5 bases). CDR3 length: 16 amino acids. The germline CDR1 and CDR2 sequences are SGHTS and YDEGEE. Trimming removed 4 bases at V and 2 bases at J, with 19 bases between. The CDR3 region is CASSRHPRTRAYEQYF. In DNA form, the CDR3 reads TGTGCCAGCAGCCGACACCCTAGGACAAGAGCCTACGAGCAGTACTTC.

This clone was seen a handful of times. The CDR3 bases are TGTGCCAGCAGCACCTGGGGGGACAGGGCCTACAATGAGCAGTTCTTC. It specifies CASSTWGDRAYNEQFF. This chain uses TRBV21-1 with TRBJ2-1; TRBD1, the table's D call, lacks a check against the DNA. TRBV21-1 is a documented pseudogene. The CDR3 spans 16 residues.